A single sample is the source of the 26 T cell receptor beta chains below, sequenced in a study of T cell responses to AZD1222 COVID-19 vaccine. The repertoire was sequenced with immunoSEQ multiplex PCR; TCRdb's copy has only in-frame clones and lacks some. The repertoire holds 150,000 to 200,000 clones, with 94% as singletons. The source material was peripheral blood, sampled 28 days after the second AZD1222 dose. These receptors were collected from an adult who received the AZD1222 COVID-19 vaccine.

The rearrangement joins TRBV7-6 to TRBJ2-2; no clear D gene. CDR1 and CDR2 from the germline V gene are SGHVS and FNYEAQ. CDR3 length equals 14 residues. The V and J ends lost 6 bases and 10 bases respectively, with 18 bases between them. CDR3 bases: TGTGCCAGCAGTCTGTTTACCGTCGGCGAGGAGCTGTTTTTT. Its protein is CASSLFTVGEELFF.

The chain joins TRBV6-6 to TRBJ1-2, with 7 bases aligning to TRBD1. V shed 7 bases and J 3 bases; nucleotides not matched to a gene: 5. This CDR3 is 13 amino acids long. Germline assignment: CDR1 MNHNY and CDR2 SVGAGI (reference sequence). CDR3 region: CASTRGQYYGYTF. The CDR3 bases are TGTGCCAGCACTAGGGGACAGTACTATGGCTACACCTTC.

V is TRBV7-2 and J is TRBJ2-3, with D unresolved. With 2 bases removed from V and 5 bases from J, the gap between germline ends came to 8 bases. CDR1 and CDR2 (germline): SGHTA, FQGNSA. This CDR3 has 13 amino acids. CDR3 bases: TGTGCCAGCAGCTTAATGGGGATAGATACGCAGTATTTT. This gives the protein CASSLMGIDTQYF.

The rearrangement joins TRBV5-4 to TRBJ2-7; tentative D call: TRBD1 (6 bases). V dropped 7 bases and J dropped 5 bases, with 22 bases sitting between them. The CDR3 consists of 15 residues. Per germline, CDR1 SGHNT and CDR2 YYREEE (reference sequence). The DNA of the CDR3 is TGTGCCAGCCTTTCTATGGGCAGGGGAAGCGACGAGCAGTACTTC. Its translation: CASLSMGRGSDEQYF.

The V gene is TRBV28, the J gene TRBJ2-6; D is possibly TRBD2 (6 bases). CDR3 length: 15 residues. The germline CDR1 and CDR2 sequences are MDHEN and SYDVKM. V was trimmed by 6 bases and J by 1 base, leaving 10 bases between them. The CDR3 region has the DNA TGTGCCAGCAGAGCCGGGACTTCTGGGGCCAACGTCCTGACTTTC. Its translation is CASRAGTSGANVLTF.

The V and J genes are TRBV30 and TRBJ2-4; weak D call: TRBD1 (6 bases). The CDR3 spans 18 residues. CDR1 GTSNPN and CDR2 SVGIG come from the germline V gene (reference sequence). Trimming removed 6 bases from V and 4 bases from J, with 28 bases in between. CDR3: CACTDSMGGWKAKNIQYF. CDR3 coding DNA: TGTGCCTGTACGGACAGCATGGGTGGGTGGAAGGCTAAAAACATTCAGTACTTC.

The CDR3 coding sequence is TGTGCCTGGGACAGGGGGGACACTGAAGCTTTCTTT. Protein sequence: CAWDRGDTEAFF. The chain recombines TRBV30 with TRBJ1-1; TRBD1 matches 9 bases. This CDR3 spans 12 amino acids. CDR1 is GTSNPN and CDR2 is SVGIG in the germline V gene (reference sequence). Unmatched junction bases numbered 1, after V lost 5 bases and J lost 3 bases.

This clone was counted a single time. V is TRBV6-6 and J is TRBJ2-7; the match to TRBD1 covers 10 bases. The junction had 1 base not matched to a gene; V was cut back by 5 bases and J by 0 bases. The CDR3 runs 14 residues. Germline V gene sequence: CDR1 MNHNY, CDR2 SVGAGI (reference sequence). The CDR3 region is CASSDRGRSYEQYF. In DNA form, the CDR3 reads TGTGCCAGCAGTGACAGGGGGCGCTCCTACGAGCAGTACTTC.

The chain couples TRBV27 to TRBJ1-6; D unresolved. This CDR3 has 12 residues. The germline V and J ends were trimmed by 1 base and 9 bases, with 4 bases remaining between them. Germline loops: CDR1 MNHEY, CDR2 SMNVEV (reference sequence). The CDR3 reads CASSLLFSPLHF. CDR3 in DNA: TGTGCCAGCAGTTTATTATTTTCACCCCTCCACTTT.

V gene TRBV18 combines with J gene TRBJ1-1, with D possibly being TRBD1 (5 bases). Per germline, CDR1 KGHSH and CDR2 LQKENI. This CDR3 has 16 amino acids. V shed 3 bases and J shed 1 base, with 15 bases lying between them. Here the CDR3 reads CASSPLQGGANTEAFF. The CDR3, as DNA: TGTGCCAGCTCACCTCTGCAGGGAGGGGCGAACACTGAAGCTTTCTTT.

The V gene is TRBV2, the J gene TRBJ2-5, with 8 bases lining up with TRBD1. The CDR3 contains 16 residues. The ends lost 0 bases at V and 5 bases at J; junction bases unmatched: 8. CDR1 is SNHLY, CDR2 FYNNEI, per germline. The CDR3 loop reads CASSEAGQGWRETQYF. The CDR3 nucleotides are TGTGCCAGCAGTGAAGCCGGACAGGGATGGAGGGAGACCCAGTACTTC.

The rearrangement joins TRBV7-9 to TRBJ1-4; D may be TRBD1 (6 bases). With 3 bases removed from V and 5 bases from J, the gap between germline ends came to 19 bases. This CDR3 contains 17 residues. Germline lookup yields CDR1 SEHNR and CDR2 FQNEAQ (reference sequence). For the CDR3, the DNA is TGTGCCAGCAGCTTGCTCCACCGGGGGCGGTTGAATGAAAAACTGTTTTTT. This encodes CASSLLHRGRLNEKLFF.

This chain uses TRBV6-6 with TRBJ1-5, with 12 bases fitting TRBD1. Losses at the gene ends were 2 bases for V and 6 bases for J; bases not matched to a gene: 5. The V gene's germline CDR1 is MNHNY and CDR2 SVGAGI (reference sequence). This CDR3 spans 16 amino acids. CDR3 sequence: CASSYTGTGGGQPQHF. CDR3 DNA sequence: TGTGCCAGCAGTTACACTGGGACAGGGGGCGGTCAGCCCCAGCATTTT.

The V and J genes are TRBV12-3 or TRBV12-4 and TRBJ2-7; D is undetermined. Trimming removed 5 bases from V and 2 bases from J, with 7 bases in between. This CDR3 is 12 amino acids long. CDR3 loop: CASSLNTYEQYF. CDR3 nucleotides: TGTGCCAGCAGTCTGAACACCTACGAGCAGTACTTC.

This rearrangement joins TRBV3-1 (or the pseudogene TRBV3-2) to TRBJ2-3; no definite D call. The CDR3 sequence is 13 residues long. The germline V gene encodes CDR1 LGHDT and CDR2 YNNKEL (reference sequence). Between the trimmed V and J ends, which lost 5 bases and 4 bases, there was a span of 10 bases. CDR3 region: CASSLRSADTQYF. The CDR3, as DNA: TGTGCCAGCAGCTTACGGAGCGCAGATACGCAGTATTTT.

A few counts support this clone. In DNA, the CDR3 is TGTGCCAGTACCCGACCCCAGGGGATGAGACCTGAAGCTTTCTTT. Its translation is CASTRPQGMRPEAFF. The rearrangement uses TRBV19 and TRBJ1-1, with a tentative D call TRBD1 (6 bases). The CDR3 consists of 15 residues. Germline lookup yields CDR1 LNHDA and CDR2 SQIVND (reference sequence). Trimming shortened V by 7 bases and J by 6 bases, and 21 bases separated the two germline ends.

The chain joins TRBV28 to TRBJ1-6, with a tentative D call TRBD1 (5 bases). CDR3 length equals 16 residues. The V end lost 3 bases, the J end lost 9 bases, and 18 bases lay between the germline ends. Germline assignment: CDR1 MDHEN and CDR2 SYDVKM. The CDR3 reads CASSFNAWDEGSPLHF. In DNA form, the CDR3 reads TGTGCCAGCAGTTTCAACGCTTGGGACGAAGGTTCACCCCTCCACTTT.

The chain is built from TRBV7-8 and TRBJ2-1; TRBD2 aligns across 10 bases. This CDR3 comprises 16 residues. The germline CDR1 and CDR2 sequences are SGHVS and FQNEAQ. V shed 4 bases, J shed 8 bases, and the junction held 11 bases outside the gene matches. In nucleotides, the CDR3 is TGTGCCAGCAGCTCTGAGAGCGGGGGGGCTTTAGATGAGCAGTTCTTC. It codes for CASSSESGGALDEQFF.

The chain combines TRBV6-2 or TRBV6-3 with TRBJ1-5, with 7 bases that match TRBD1. This CDR3 is 14 amino acids long. The junction had 5 bases not matched to a gene; V was cut back by 5 bases and J by 4 bases. In germline, CDR1 is MNHEY, CDR2 SVGEGT. The CDR3 is CASSNSGGNQPQHF. The DNA for the CDR3 is TGTGCCAGCAGTAATTCAGGGGGGAATCAGCCCCAGCATTTT.

The CDR3 loop reads CATSDPREVTGELFF. The CDR3 DNA reads TGTGCCACCAGTGATCCCAGGGAAGTGACCGGGGAGCTGTTTTTT. J is TRBJ2-2 and V is TRBV24-1, with D perhaps TRBD1 (5 bases). Germline V gives CDR1 KGHDR, CDR2 SFDVKD. The CDR3 consists of 15 residues. The V end lost 3 bases, the J end lost 5 bases, and 12 bases lay between the germline ends.

In its sample, this clone was seen once. The J gene is TRBJ1-5, the V gene TRBV19; 8 positions agree with TRBD1. The CDR3 consists of 15 residues. The germline V gene has CDR1 LNHDA and CDR2 SQIVND (reference sequence). V lost 6 bases, J lost 6 bases, and 10 bases stayed unmatched. The CDR3 nucleotides are TGTGCCAGTAGCTCGGACAGGGAGGTAGGTCAGCCCCAGCATTTT. Translating it yields CASSSDREVGQPQHF.

The rearrangement joins TRBV28 to TRBJ1-1; weak D call: TRBD1 (5 bases). The CDR3 runs 13 residues. The V gene's germline CDR1 is MDHEN and CDR2 SYDVKM. With 6 bases removed from V and 8 bases from J, the gap between germline ends came to 16 bases. This CDR3 is CASSDRGPGEAFF. CDR3 DNA sequence: TGTGCCAGCAGCGACAGAGGCCCAGGGGAAGCTTTCTTT.

The gene calls are TRBV7-9 and TRBJ2-5; no definite D call. Trimming stripped 4 bases from V and 1 base from J, with 4 bases between. In germline, CDR1 is SEHNR, CDR2 FQNEAQ (reference sequence). CDR3 size: 12 residues. The CDR3 sequence is CASSWGQETQYF. CDR3 in DNA: TGTGCCAGCAGCTGGGGCCAAGAGACCCAGTACTTC.

The chain links TRBV3-1 (or the pseudogene TRBV3-2) to TRBJ1-1; no clear D gene. The CDR3 loop spans 14 amino acids. Between the trimmed V and J ends, which lost 0 bases and 1 base, there was a span of 6 bases. Per germline, CDR1 LGHDT and CDR2 YNNKEL (reference sequence). CDR3 bases: TGTGCCAGCAGCCAAGATATGCGGAACACTGAAGCTTTCTTT. Translating it yields CASSQDMRNTEAFF.

This rearrangement joins TRBV7-2 to TRBJ1-2; possible D gene TRBD1, 5 bases. Trimming took 5 bases from V and 4 from J, leaving 14 bases between them. Germline V CDR1 and CDR2: SGHTA, FQGNSA. The CDR3 spans 14 residues. CDR3 amino acids: CASSPQGYGYGYTF. Written as DNA, the CDR3 is TGTGCCAGCAGCCCCCAGGGATATGGCTATGGCTACACCTTC. Combining the CDR3 with reference TRBV7-2 and TRBJ1-2 gives the whole variable domain GAGVSQSPSNKVTEKGKDVELRCDPISGHTALYWYRQSLGQGLEFLIYFQGNSAPDKSGLPSDRFSAERTGGSVSTLTIQRTQQEDSAVYLCASSPQGYGYGYTFGSGTRLTVV.

The chain couples TRBV3-1 (or the pseudogene TRBV3-2) to TRBJ2-6; tentative D call: TRBD2 (6 bases). Trimming took 7 bases from V and 1 from J, leaving 17 bases between them. The CDR3 is 17 amino acids. The V gene's germline CDR1 is LGHDT and CDR2 YNNKEL (reference sequence). This CDR3 reads CASTLTGGISGANVLTF. The CDR3 region has the DNA TGTGCCAGCACCCTCACCGGCGGGATTTCTGGGGCCAACGTCCTGACTTTC.